This T cell receptor (beta chain) was observed in a study of blood T cells in healthy people across ages. Study results and limitations: A conclusive naive versus antigen-experienced comparison was prevented by the unsorted PBMCs. When set beside aged donors, long-lived donors presented more naive CD4+ cells and higher diversity.

For this clonotype: What it binds is unknown.

V dropped 6 bases and J dropped 11 bases, with 16 bases sitting between them. Germline V CDR1 and CDR2: SNHLY, FYNNEI. The CDR3 has 12 amino acids. Next came a second PCR, run for about 7 to 12 cycles, which used a sample-barcoded 5' primer along with a J-beta primer mix. TCRdb reprocessed the 5' RACE reads with MiXCR, giving one entry per CDR3 protein. The sample gives roughly 800,000 distinct CDR3 sequences, 58% of which show up once; 22% is in the top ten. The receptor was derived from a man aged 30-40 years in good health. The sample consisted of blood. This chain links TRBV2 with TRBJ1-1, with a possible D match to TRBD1 (5 bases). CDR3 DNA sequence: TGTGCCAGCAGGGAGGGGACGAGGTTCGCTTTCTTT. Encoded protein: CASREGTRFAFF.